These 24 T cell receptor beta chains were sequenced from one sample in a study of T-cell memory formation after mild COVID-19. Each CDR3 protein is one row after TCRdb ran MiXCR on the 5' RACE reads. The sample lists roughly 130,000 distinct CDR3 sequences, about 5.9% occurring once. The specimen was PBMCs or a T cell subset sorted from them (not recorded which). The source of these receptors is an adult woman who had mild COVID-19 (a few samples of this study predate the infection). Cell type and time point are not known.

About this clonotype itself: A much larger clone lies one base from this, so it may be a read error. This CDR3 is CASNPEGGGREAQYF. For the CDR3, the DNA is TGTGCCTCCAACCCAGAAGGGGGGGGCCGGGAGGCCCAGTACTTC. V gene TRBV30 combines with J gene TRBJ2-5; tentative D call: TRBD2 (7 bases). Trimming removed 7 bases at V and 9 bases at J, with 27 bases between. The germline V gene has CDR1 GTSNPN and CDR2 SVGIG (reference sequence). The CDR3 runs 15 residues. The variable domain in full, completed from reference TRBV30 and TRBJ2-5, reads SQTIHQWPATLVQPVGSPLSLECTVEGTSNPNLYWYRQAAGRGLQLLFYSVGIGQISSEVPQNLSASRPQDRQFILSSKKLLLSDSGFYLCASNPEGGGREAQYFGPGTRLLVL.

This clonotype was seen more than once but under ten times. The CDR3 DNA is TGTGCCAGCAGCTCGTTCGACAGAGGTGGCACTGAAGCTTTCTTT. Residues: CASSSFDRGGTEAFF. The genes are TRBV5-6 and TRBJ1-1; perhaps TRBD1 as D (5 bases). Germline loops: CDR1 SGHDT, CDR2 YYEEEE. V lost 3 bases and J lost 4, with 16 bases in between. This CDR3 is built from 15 residues.

This CDR3 is CASSYGYNEQFF. CDR3 nucleotide sequence: TGTGCCAGCAGTTACGGGTACAATGAGCAGTTCTTC. The J gene is TRBJ2-1, the V gene TRBV6-5; D is uncertain. Germline CDR1 MNHEY, CDR2 SVGAGI. The CDR3 has 12 amino acids. V lost 2 bases and J lost 4, with 3 bases in between.

This clonotype was counted between two and nine times. The rearrangement uses TRBV4-1 and TRBJ2-3; TRBD2 is a possible D gene (7 bases). The germline CDR1 and CDR2 sequences are MGHRA and YSYEKL. This CDR3 comprises 18 residues. V shed 0 bases and J shed 0 bases, with 16 bases lying between them. The CDR3 bases are TGCGCCAGCAGCCAAGATAGGGGGACTACCGCTAGCACAGATACGCAGTATTTT. Translation gives CASSQDRGTTASTDTQYF.

This clonotype was detected many times. The chain links TRBV12-3 or TRBV12-4 to TRBJ1-1; 7 bases align to TRBD1. The CDR3 is 14 amino acids. With 5 bases clipped from V and 5 bases from J, the junction kept 8 bases outside the gene matches. Written as DNA, the CDR3 is TGTGCCAGCAGTATACAGGGGACGCGGACTGAAGCTTTCTTT. It translates to CASSIQGTRTEAFF.

This clonotype was seen many times. The chain has TRBV12-3 or TRBV12-4 and TRBJ1-1; D uncertain. V dropped 1 base and J dropped 1 base, with 7 bases sitting between them. CDR3 length equals 14 residues. DNA for the CDR3: TGTGCCAGCAGTTTAGGTCAGGCGAACACTGAAGCTTTCTTT. It specifies CASSLGQANTEAFF.

With respect to this clonotype: One end of the junction does not line up with germline, which may come from a read error. This chain joins TRBV20-1 and TRBJ1-2, with no clear D. Germline V gene sequence: CDR1 DFQATT, CDR2 SNEGSKA (reference sequence). This CDR3 is 12 amino acids long. In DNA form, the CDR3 reads TGCAGCGCCTGGGTCAATTACTACGGCTACACCTTC. As protein: CSAWVNYYGYTF.

This clonotype appeared a few times. This rearrangement joins TRBV4-3 to TRBJ2-7; D call uncertain. Per germline, CDR1 LGHNA and CDR2 YSLEER. Between the trimmed V and J ends, which lost 0 bases and 7 bases, there was a span of 7 bases. The length of the CDR3 is 12 residues. The CDR3 nucleotides read TGCGCCAGCAGCCAAGATCTCGGGGAGCAGTACTTC. It encodes CASSQDLGEQYF.

The chain's CDR3 is CATSRNTGGRTDTQYF. In DNA, the CDR3 is TGTGCCACCAGCAGAAATACAGGGGGAAGAACAGATACGCAGTATTTT. The chain recombines TRBV15 with TRBJ2-3; 8 nucleotides line up with TRBD1. With V trimmed by 2 bases and J by 3 bases, 7 bases remained unmatched. The germline gives CDR1 LNHNV, CDR2 YYDKDF (reference sequence). The CDR3 is 16 amino acids.

This clonotype was found once. V gene TRBV21-1 combines with J gene TRBJ2-7; TRBD1 reflects the table's D call only, with no check against the DNA. TRBV21-1 counts as a pseudogene. This CDR3 region has 16 residues. The chain's CDR3 is CASSKGTLGQSYEQYF. The CDR3 DNA reads TGTGCCAGCAGCAAAGGGACCCTGGGACAATCTTACGAGCAGTACTTC.

The chain joins TRBV5-5 to TRBJ1-4; 7 nucleotides line up with TRBD1. The CDR3 consists of 18 residues. Germline lookup yields CDR1 SGHKS and CDR2 YYEKEE (reference sequence). Unmatched junction bases numbered 14, after V lost 0 bases and J lost 6 bases. The CDR3 DNA is TGTGCCAGCAGCTTGGATGTACCCGTGACAGGGTCGTATGAAAAACTGTTTTTT. Residues: CASSLDVPVTGSYEKLFF. The whole variable domain, remainder taken from reference TRBV5-5 and TRBJ1-4, is DAGVTQSPTHLIKTRGQQVTLRCSPISGHKSVSWYQQVLGQGPQFIFQYYEKEERGRGNFPDRFSARQFPNYSSELNVNALLLGDSALYLCASSLDVPVTGSYEKLFFGSGTQLSVL.

V gene TRBV29-1 combines with J gene TRBJ2-5, with a tentative D call TRBD2 (6 bases). Trimming shortened V by 4 bases and J by 5 bases, and 14 bases separated the two germline ends. Looked up from germline, CDR1 is SQVTM and CDR2 is ANQGSEA. The CDR3 length is 13 residues. CDR3 region: CSVGRVGGETQYF. The CDR3 DNA is TGCAGCGTTGGACGGGTCGGAGGGGAGACCCAGTACTTC.

This clonotype occurred a few times. The chain links TRBV2 to TRBJ2-2; no definite D call. The ends were cut back, 2 bases at V and 0 bases at J, with 10 bases in the middle. CDR1 and CDR2 (germline): SNHLY, FYNNEI. CDR3 size: 16 residues. The CDR3 sequence: CASSEYRNANTGELFF. CDR3 sequence (DNA): TGTGCCAGCAGTGAATATCGGAATGCGAACACCGGGGAGCTGTTTTTT.

This clonotype was counted only a few times. The V and J genes are TRBV20-1 and TRBJ1-3; maybe TRBD1 (6 bases). CDR1 and CDR2 from the germline V gene are DFQATT and SNEGSKA (reference sequence). V shed 4 bases and J shed 2 bases, with 12 bases lying between them. This CDR3 is 14 amino acids long. DNA of the CDR3: TGCAGTGCTACAGACAGGACTACTGGAAACACCATATATTTT. It encodes CSATDRTTGNTIYF.

This clonotype has ten or more counts. This sequence joins TRBV4-1 and TRBJ2-5; 8 bases are shared with TRBD2. Germline CDR1 MGHRA, CDR2 YSYEKL. This CDR3 is 16 amino acids long. Trimming removed 2 bases from V and 5 bases from J; junction bases left unmatched: 10. The CDR3 nucleotides read TGCGCCAGCAGCCAAAGCCCGGGACTAGAATATGAGACCCAGTACTTC. Translation gives CASSQSPGLEYETQYF.

In this sample, this clonotype turned up a few times. The chain has TRBV11-2 and TRBJ2-1; possibly TRBD2 for D (6 bases). The germline CDR1 and CDR2 sequences are SGHAT and FQNNGV. This CDR3 is built from 16 residues. V was pared by 2 bases and J by 8 bases, with 19 bases between. The DNA of the CDR3 is TGTGCCAGCAGCTTACAAGGGAGGTTCGCTGGGGATGAGCAGTTCTTC. Protein: CASSLQGRFAGDEQFF.

This clonotype was seen many times. The chain links TRBV6-1 to TRBJ1-1, with 9 bases lining up with TRBD1. V shed 6 bases, J shed 11 bases, and the junction held 10 bases outside the gene matches. The germline V gene has CDR1 MNHNS and CDR2 SASEGT. The CDR3 is 13 residues long. The CDR3 is CASRPRDRAVAFF. The CDR3 nucleotides are TGTGCCAGCAGGCCCCGGGACAGGGCCGTCGCTTTCTTT.

This clonotype was detected a few times. CDR3 protein: CATSPGGGVETQYF. The CDR3 DNA sequence: TGTGCCACCAGTCCGGGAGGGGGAGTGGAGACCCAGTACTTC. The chain couples TRBV24-1 to TRBJ2-5; 8 bases agree with TRBD2. CDR1 is KGHDR, CDR2 SFDVKD, per germline. Losses at the gene ends were 6 bases for V and 5 bases for J; bases not matched to a gene: 7. This CDR3 spans 14 amino acids.

V usage is TRBV7-2 and J usage is TRBJ1-2; no clear D. V lost 0 bases and J 1 base, leaving 9 bases between the germline ends. This CDR3 has 15 residues. Germline loops: CDR1 SGHTA, CDR2 FQGNSA. The CDR3 loop is CASSLAIQSNYGYTF. CDR3 DNA: TGTGCCAGCAGCTTAGCCATACAGAGTAACTATGGCTACACCTTC.

This rearrangement joins TRBV7-9 to TRBJ2-2; possible D gene TRBD1, 5 bases. The CDR3 consists of 15 residues. Deletions cut 3 bases from V and 1 base from J, with 9 bases between. Germline loops: CDR1 SEHNR, CDR2 FQNEAQ (reference sequence). CDR3 sequence (DNA): TGTGCCAGCAGCTTTCTTAGGGGGAACACCGGGGAGCTGTTTTTT. It encodes CASSFLRGNTGELFF.

This clonotype was seen a few times. The rearrangement joins TRBV7-2 to TRBJ2-7; the match to TRBD2 covers 9 bases. The J segment lost 4 bases and the V segment lost 3 bases, leaving 4 bases of the junction unmatched. This CDR3 region has 14 residues. Germline assignment: CDR1 SGHTA and CDR2 FQGNSA. As DNA, the CDR3 is TGTGCCAGCAGCTTCGGACTAGCGTGGTACGAGCAGTACTTC. It is translated as CASSFGLAWYEQYF.

V usage is TRBV4-2 and J usage is TRBJ2-7; 8 positions match TRBD1. This CDR3 comprises 14 residues. V lost 3 bases and J lost 2; bases outside the gene matches: 3. Germline lookup yields CDR1 LGHNA and CDR2 YNFKEQ. The CDR3 spells CASSHTGQAYEQYF. CDR3 bases: TGTGCCAGCAGCCACACGGGACAGGCCTACGAGCAGTACTTC.

This clonotype was seen more than once but under ten times. The chain links TRBV11-3 to TRBJ2-7, with a weak D call TRBD2 (6 bases). Germline assignment: CDR1 SGHNT and CDR2 YENEEA. The CDR3 has 12 residues. V lost 7 bases and J 6 bases, leaving 13 bases between the germline ends. In nucleotides, the CDR3 is TGTGCCAGCAAGCGGGCAGGGCGCGAGCAGTACTTC. Protein: CASKRAGREQYF.

In its sample, this clonotype was seen a few times. The genes are TRBV12-3 or TRBV12-4 and TRBJ2-6, with 7 bases that match TRBD2. The CDR3 has 16 amino acids. V lost 7 bases to trimming and J lost 5 bases; unmatched junction nucleotides: 11. CDR3 DNA: TGTGCCAGCACCCAGGGAGGGTTTGGCTGGGCCAACGTCCTGACTTTC. It translates to CASTQGGFGWANVLTF.